Presented here are 5 T cell receptor beta chains from one specimen sequenced in a study of early T cells in non-severe SARS-CoV-2 infection. One entry per CDR3 protein results from TCRdb running MiXCR on the 5' RACE reads. This repertoire shows 75,000 or so distinct CDR3 sequences, around 15% found once; its top ten account for approximately 11%. Material: whole blood. The receptors shown here come from an adult who was a healthcare worker with PCR-confirmed SARS-CoV-2 infection or an uninfected control (not recorded which).

This clonotype appeared many times. V usage is TRBV19 and J usage is TRBJ1-2, with a weak D call TRBD1 (6 bases). V was cut by 4 bases and J by 8 bases, with 23 bases left in between. Germline lookup yields CDR1 LNHDA and CDR2 SQIVND (reference sequence). This CDR3 comprises 16 residues. The CDR3: CASSTLHGAGAGGYTF. The CDR3 DNA follows: TGTGCCAGTAGTACCCTCCACGGTGCAGGGGCAGGCGGCTACACCTTC.

In this sample, this clonotype turned up a few times. The genes are TRBV14 and TRBJ2-4; TRBD1 or TRBD2 may be the D gene (6 bases each). CDR3 length equals 15 residues. Deletions cut 4 bases from V and 7 bases from J, with 17 bases between. Germline lookup yields CDR1 SGHDN and CDR2 FVKESK. The CDR3 sequence is CASSPFSGAWNIQYF. CDR3 DNA sequence: TGTGCCAGCAGCCCGTTTTCGGGGGCTTGGAACATTCAGTACTTC.

This clonotype was seen many times. This rearrangement joins TRBV6-5 to TRBJ2-5, with D perhaps given as TRBD1 or TRBD2 (5 bases each). The germline CDR1 and CDR2 sequences are MNHEY and SVGAGI. The CDR3 has 12 amino acids. V was cut by 10 bases and J by 2 bases, with 11 bases left in between. The CDR3, as DNA: TGTGCCACACGGGGCTTTCAAGAGACCCAGTACTTC. This gives the protein CATRGFQETQYF.

This clonotype appeared a few times. The genes are TRBV7-9 and TRBJ1-3, with 8 bases matching TRBD1. This CDR3 has 15 residues. Germline lookup yields CDR1 SEHNR and CDR2 FQNEAQ (reference sequence). The J segment lost 5 bases and the V segment lost 2 bases, leaving 5 bases of the junction unmatched. The CDR3 DNA reads TGTGCCAGCAGCTTATGGGGGACAGGACGAAACACCATATATTTT. The encoded protein is CASSLWGTGRNTIYF.

CDR3 amino acids: CASSGTGRRTEAFF. DNA for the CDR3: TGTGCCAGCAGCGGTACAGGGAGGAGGACTGAAGCTTTCTTT. V usage is TRBV5-4 and J usage is TRBJ1-1; tentatively, D is TRBD1 (6 bases). The CDR3 has 14 amino acids. Trimming stripped 4 bases from V and 5 bases from J, with 15 bases between. Germline CDR1 and CDR2: SGHNT and YYREEE (reference sequence).